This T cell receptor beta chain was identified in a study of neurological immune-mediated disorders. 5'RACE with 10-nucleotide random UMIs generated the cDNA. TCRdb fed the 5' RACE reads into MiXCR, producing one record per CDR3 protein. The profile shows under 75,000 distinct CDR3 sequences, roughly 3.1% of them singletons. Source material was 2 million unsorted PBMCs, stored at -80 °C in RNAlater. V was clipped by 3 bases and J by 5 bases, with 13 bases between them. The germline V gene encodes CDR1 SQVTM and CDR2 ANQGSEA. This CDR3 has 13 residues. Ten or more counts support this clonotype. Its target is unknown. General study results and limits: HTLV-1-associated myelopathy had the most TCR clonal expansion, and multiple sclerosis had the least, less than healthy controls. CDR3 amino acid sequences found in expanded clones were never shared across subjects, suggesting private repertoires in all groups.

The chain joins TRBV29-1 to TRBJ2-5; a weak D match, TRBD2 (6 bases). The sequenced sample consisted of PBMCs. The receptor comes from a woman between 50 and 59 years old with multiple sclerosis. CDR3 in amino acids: CSVDGGARETQYF. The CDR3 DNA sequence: TGCAGCGTTGATGGAGGGGCGAGGGAGACCCAGTACTTC.